The clone carrying this T cell receptor (beta chain) has just a few counts. Its target is not known. This sample is drawn from a study of naive and memory T cell subsets. The V and J ends lost 4 bases and 5 bases respectively, with 18 bases between them. Germline V gene data show CDR1 as SGDLS and CDR2 as YYNGEE. There are 16 residues in the CDR3. An equimolar mix of two oligonucleotides served as the beta constant-region primer for TRBC1 and TRBC2. Ligated cDNA was amplified by four rounds of PCR with nested alpha and beta constant-region primers and SP2. TCRdb processed the UMI-ligation and nested PCR reads anew with MiXCR; each CDR3 protein has one entry. The sample has about 99,000 distinct CDR3 sequences; roughly 15% are singletons. Sequential positive selection took CD4 T cells first, then CD8 T cells. Study observations and caveats: Possibly reflecting memory cells re-expressing CD45RA, a few larger clonotypes occurred in naive repertoires, especially CD8.

V is TRBV9 and J is TRBJ2-2; maybe TRBD2 (5 bases). Sequences were obtained from naive CD8+ T cells from blood. This TCR derives from a human donor in good health. Here the CDR3 DNA reads TGTGCCAGCAGCCCCGCGAGGGCGCGGTATACCGGGGAGCTGTTTTTT. It yields the protein CASSPARARYTGELFF.